These T cell receptor beta chains were read from a single sample in a study of type 1 and type 2 diabetes patients. Each CDR3 protein gets one entry after TCRdb re-called the multiplex PCR reads with MiXCR. The sample lists about 290,000 distinct CDR3 sequences, roughly 50% seen once, with roughly an eighth in the top ten. Sequenced: peripheral blood mononuclear cells (PBMCs). The source of these receptors is a man aged 18-30 years with type 2 diabetes. The conserved cysteine and the conserved F or W are not part of the CDR3 here. The order of the fields is J gene, V gene, CDR3 protein.

J: TRBJ1-2
V: TRBV7-8
CDR3: ASSLMVAFLYGYT

J: TRBJ2-5
V: TRBV20-1
CDR3: SGLAGVRETQY

J: TRBJ1-2
V: TRBV25-1
CDR3: AVWGGGRANYGYT

J: TRBJ1-4
V: TRBV2
CDR3: ASSGGEVNEKLF

J: TRBJ2-7
V: TRBV28
CDR3: ASSQSRLRYEQY

J: TRBJ1-5
V: TRBV7-8
CDR3: ASSLGGQGEPQH

J: TRBJ2-1
V: TRBV15
CDR3: ATETGQGSNEQF

J: TRBJ2-6
V: TRBV19
CDR3: VSSKGGTGANVLT

J: TRBJ2-7
V: TRBV2
CDR3: ASSRDRDYEQY

J: TRBJ1-5
V: TRBV19
CDR3: ASSIYRGLGQPQH

J: TRBJ2-7
V: TRBV27
CDR3: ASRQAGGPNYEQY

J: TRBJ2-7
V: TRBV7-3
CDR3: ASSSRVGQESKQY

J: TRBJ2-5
V: TRBV20-1
CDR3: SARPRLASVETQY

J: TRBJ2-7
V: TRBV27
CDR3: ASSWGSQGYEQY

J: TRBJ1-6
V: TRBV10-3
CDR3: AIRFRASSYNSPLH

J: TRBJ2-7
V: TRBV7-2
CDR3: ASSVRAGYEQY

J: -
V: TRBV11-2
CDR3: ASSSYRGGSSGNEQF

J: TRBJ1-1
V: TRBV15
CDR3: ATSRDVGTVLEAF